This TCR beta chain was retrieved from a study of early T cells in non-severe SARS-CoV-2 infection. Study summary: Chains were unpaired, as sequencing was done on bulk RNA from unsorted whole blood.

Germline CDR1 is DFQATT and CDR2 is SNEGSKA (reference sequence). This CDR3 spans 13 amino acids. V was pared by 0 bases and J by 5 bases, with 11 bases between. Worth noting for this clonotype: The antigen is undetermined.

TCRdb recomputed calls from the 5' RACE reads with MiXCR, one row per CDR3 protein. The table has tens of thousands of distinct CDR3 sequences, around a sixth seen once. Findings and limits, study-wide: Private and CD4 specificities were missed by VDJdb matching, which favored anti-spike CD8 responses.

The TCR was taken from an adult who was a healthcare worker with PCR-confirmed SARS-CoV-2 infection or an uninfected control (not recorded which). The genes are TRBV20-1 and TRBJ2-7; D ambiguous. The sample consisted of whole blood. The CDR3 sequence: CSARDFGSHEQYF. The DNA of the CDR3 is TGCAGTGCTAGAGATTTCGGGTCCCACGAGCAGTACTTC.